The 20 T cell receptor beta chains reported below all come from one sample, sequenced in a study of long-term antiretroviral therapy in people with HIV. An immunoSEQ assay, version v3.0, was performed at survey level. The data were produced by immunoSEQ multiplex PCR, yet TCRdb's version contains in-frame clones alone and is incomplete. Among tens of thousands of clones, around 88% were seen once, and the ten largest hold roughly 5.3%. The material was unsorted PBMCs, obtained about 4.5 years after starting antiretroviral therapy. All receptors come from a young man with HIV.

V gene TRBV7-3 combines with J gene TRBJ1-1; 8 bases agree with TRBD1. After removal of 6 bases from V and 3 bases from J, the junction contained 9 bases not matched to a gene. The CDR3 totals 15 residues. Germline V gene sequence: CDR1 SGHTA, CDR2 FQGTGA. The CDR3 region is CASRPTGGVYTEAFF. The CDR3 DNA reads as TGTGCCAGCAGACCAACAGGGGGGGTGTACACTGAAGCTTTCTTT.

The chain uses TRBV27 and TRBJ2-1, with TRBD2 identical over 8 bases. Germline V gene sequence: CDR1 MNHEY, CDR2 SMNVEV (reference sequence). This CDR3 comprises 12 residues. Trimming cost V 5 bases and J 8 bases; bases outside gene matches: 2. The CDR3 protein is CASSRGGHEQFF. The CDR3 DNA reads TGTGCCAGCAGTCGGGGGGGCCATGAGCAGTTCTTC.

The CDR3 loop reads CASSGGGNQPQHF. The DNA of the CDR3 is TGTGCCAGCAGTGGAGGCGGCAATCAGCCCCAGCATTTT. The gene calls are TRBV2 and TRBJ1-5; D is uncertain. The CDR3 sequence is 13 residues long. V lost 4 bases and J 2 bases, leaving 6 bases between the germline ends. Per the germline V gene, CDR1 is SNHLY and CDR2 is FYNNEI.

The rearrangement joins TRBV19 to TRBJ2-2, with D possibly TRBD2 on 7 matching bases. The CDR3 runs to 15 residues. V was shortened by 6 bases and J by 6 bases, with 17 bases between the two germline ends. Germline CDR1 and CDR2: LNHDA and SQIVND (reference sequence). CDR3: CASRRSGTKAGELFF. The CDR3 DNA is TGTGCCAGTAGAAGGAGCGGGACAAAAGCCGGGGAGCTGTTTTTT.

This rearrangement joins TRBV6-6 to TRBJ1-3; a possible D gene is TRBD1 (6 bases). V lost 4 bases and J lost 7, with 14 bases in between. Germline CDR1 reads MNHNY; CDR2 reads SVGAGI (reference sequence). The CDR3 runs 14 residues. CDR3 amino acids: CASSSHNRVNTIYF. For the CDR3, the DNA is TGTGCCAGCAGTTCTCACAACAGGGTTAACACCATATATTTT.

This chain connects TRBV15 to TRBJ1-3; TRBD1 matches at 8 bases. Germline CDR1 reads LNHNV; CDR2 reads YYDKDF (reference sequence). The CDR3 contains 16 residues. V lost 4 bases and J lost 9; bases outside the gene matches: 14. CDR3 sequence reads: CATSTPPGTGKSTIYF. The CDR3 DNA is TGTGCCACCAGCACCCCCCCCGGGACAGGAAAGAGCACCATATATTTT.

The rearrangement joins TRBV30 to TRBJ1-5; no definite D call. CDR1 and CDR2 from the germline V gene are GTSNPN and SVGIG (reference sequence). The CDR3 spans 13 residues. V shed 0 bases and J shed 4 bases, with 7 bases lying between them. CDR3 residues: CAWSVRGNQPQHF. In nucleotides, the CDR3 is TGTGCCTGGAGTGTACGGGGAAATCAGCCCCAGCATTTT. Looking up the rest from reference TRBV30 and TRBJ1-5 gives the full variable domain: SQTIHQWPATLVQPVGSPLSLECTVEGTSNPNLYWYRQAAGRGLQLLFYSVGIGQISSEVPQNLSASRPQDRQFILSSKKLLLSDSGFYLCAWSVRGNQPQHFGDGTRLSIL.

The gene calls are TRBV5-6 and TRBJ2-1; D might be TRBD1 or TRBD2, each matching 6 bases. Germline V gene data show CDR1 as SGHDT and CDR2 as YYEEEE. Between the trimmed V and J ends, which lost 5 bases and 5 bases, there was a span of 14 bases. The CDR3 sequence is 14 residues long. CDR3 amino acids: CASRARGLNNEQFF. The CDR3 DNA sequence: TGTGCCAGCAGGGCCCGGGGGCTCAACAATGAGCAGTTCTTC.

The CDR3 DNA sequence: TGTGCCAGCAGCTTAGGTGGGGAAAAACTGTTTTTT. It translates to CASSLGGEKLFF. The chain links TRBV7-9 to TRBJ1-4; D not resolved. Deletions cut 1 base from V and 8 bases from J, with 5 bases between. This CDR3 comprises 12 residues. The germline V gene has CDR1 SEHNR and CDR2 FQNEAQ (reference sequence).

This clone has only one observation. CDR3 sequence: CASSVAPGQNLYEQYF. CDR3 bases: TGTGCCAGCAGCGTAGCTCCGGGACAGAACCTCTACGAGCAGTACTTC. The J gene is TRBJ2-7, the V gene TRBV9; 7 bases align to TRBD1. CDR1 and CDR2 (germline): SGDLS, YYNGEE. This CDR3 is 16 amino acids long. Trimming at V came to 0 bases and at J to 3 bases, leaving 9 bases not matched to a gene. The full variable domain, its missing parts supplied by reference TRBV9 and TRBJ2-7, is DSGVTQTPKHLITATGQRVTLRCSPRSGDLSVYWYQQSLDQGLQFLIQYYNGEERAKGNILERFSAQQFPDLHSELNLSSLELGDSALYFCASSVAPGQNLYEQYFGPGTRLTVT.

The rearrangement joins TRBV6-1 to TRBJ1-2; D remains ambiguous. The CDR3 is made up of 13 amino acids. Trimming left V 5 bases short and J 2 bases short, with 9 bases between. CDR1 and CDR2 (germline): MNHNS, SASEGT. The CDR3 bases are TGTGCCAGCAGTCCCCTGGGGAACTATGGCTACACCTTC. The encoded protein is CASSPLGNYGYTF.

The chain is built from TRBV4-3 and TRBJ1-1; D is uncertain. Looked up from germline, CDR1 is LGHNA and CDR2 is YSLEER. The CDR3 has 15 amino acids. V lost 2 bases and J 1 base, leaving 11 bases between the germline ends. CDR3 bases: TGCGCCAGCAGCCAACTGAGGTCCACGAACACTGAAGCTTTCTTT. It encodes CASSQLRSTNTEAFF.

The rearrangement joins TRBV4-3 to TRBJ1-4; TRBD1 is a possible D gene (5 bases). CDR3 length: 14 amino acids. The ends were cut back, 0 bases at V and 7 bases at J, with 9 bases in the middle. The V gene's germline CDR1 is LGHNA and CDR2 YSLEER. The CDR3 is CASSQDRGVEKLFF. The CDR3 nucleotides are TGCGCCAGCAGCCAAGATAGAGGGGTTGAAAAACTGTTTTTT.

The V and J genes are TRBV6-4 and TRBJ1-5; the D gene is possibly TRBD1 (5 bases). Germline lookup yields CDR1 MRHNA and CDR2 SNTAGT. V dropped 4 bases and J dropped 8 bases, with 12 bases sitting between them. The CDR3 has 13 amino acids. The CDR3 DNA reads TGTGCCAGCAGTGCGGGGCCGGTGGAGCCCCAGCATTTT. Its translation: CASSAGPVEPQHF.

This rearrangement joins TRBV9 to TRBJ1-1; D gene ambiguous. This CDR3 is built from 12 residues. V dropped 5 bases and J dropped 4 bases, with 9 bases sitting between them. CDR1 and CDR2 from the germline V gene are SGDLS and YYNGEE. This CDR3 is CASREPSTEAFF. The CDR3 nucleotides read TGTGCCAGCAGGGAACCCAGCACTGAAGCTTTCTTT.

This chain joins TRBV25-1 and TRBJ2-3, with a weak D call TRBD2 (6 bases). The V gene lost 5 bases and the J gene lost 0 bases, with 12 bases spanning the gap. The CDR3 extends over 15 amino acids. CDR1 and CDR2 (germline): MGHDK, SYGVNS. CDR3 amino acids: CASSSVTRSTDTQYF. CDR3 nucleotides: TGTGCCAGCAGTTCGGTGACTAGGAGCACAGATACGCAGTATTTT.

About this clone: A far larger clone is one base from this, pointing to a likely read error. The rearrangement uses TRBV5-1 and TRBJ2-2; no clear D. V lost 2 bases and J 5 bases, leaving 4 bases between the germline ends. Germline V gene sequence: CDR1 SGHRS, CDR2 YFSETQ. The CDR3 runs to 12 residues. CDR3 sequence: CASSLPTGELFF. The CDR3 coding sequence is TGCGCCAGCAGCTTACCAACCGGGGAGCTGTTTTTT.

The chain combines TRBV12-2 with TRBJ2-7; the DNA was not used to check the table's D call, TRBD1. TRBV12-2 has pseudogene status. This CDR3 contains 15 residues. The CDR3 here is CASRFDRGSGYEQYF. In nucleotides, the CDR3 is TGTGCAAGTCGCTTCGACAGGGGGTCAGGCTACGAGCAGTACTTC.

V is TRBV7-2 and J is TRBJ2-4; D possibly matches TRBD1 or TRBD2 (5 bases each). Germline V gives CDR1 SGHTA, CDR2 FQGNSA. The V gene lost 4 bases and the J gene lost 12 bases, with 16 bases spanning the gap. CDR3 size: 13 residues. CDR3 in amino acids: CASSSDNQRPQYF. The CDR3 DNA is TGTGCCAGCAGCTCGGACAACCAGCGGCCTCAGTACTTC.

This chain connects TRBV18 to TRBJ2-7, with D tentatively TRBD2 (6 bases). CDR3 size: 18 residues. V lost 6 bases, J lost 3 bases, and 27 bases lay in between. Germline assignment: CDR1 KGHSH and CDR2 LQKENI. The CDR3 protein is CASSATSGVGRRNYEQYF. Here the CDR3 DNA reads TGTGCCAGCTCGGCAACCTCGGGGGTCGGGAGAAGAAACTACGAGCAGTACTTC.